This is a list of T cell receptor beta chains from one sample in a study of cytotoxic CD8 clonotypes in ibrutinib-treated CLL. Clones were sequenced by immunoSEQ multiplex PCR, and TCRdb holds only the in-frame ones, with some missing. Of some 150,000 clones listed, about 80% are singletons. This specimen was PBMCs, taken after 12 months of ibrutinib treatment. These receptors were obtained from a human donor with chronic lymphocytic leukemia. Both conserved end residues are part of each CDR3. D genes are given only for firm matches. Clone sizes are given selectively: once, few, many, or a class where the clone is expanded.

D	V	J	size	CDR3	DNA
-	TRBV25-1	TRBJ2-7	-	CASSELFGTYEQYF	TGTGCCAGCAGTGAATTATTCGGTACTTACGAGCAGTACTTC
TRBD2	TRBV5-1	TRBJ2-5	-	CASSAAGRETQYF	TGCGCCAGCAGCGCAGCGGGAAGAGAGACCCAGTACTTC
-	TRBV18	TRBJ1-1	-	CASSRTANTEAFF	TGTGCCAGCTCACGGACAGCGAACACTGAAGCTTTCTTT
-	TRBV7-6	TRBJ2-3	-	CASSQGLLGSSTDTQYF	TGTGCCAGCAGCCAAGGGTTACTAGGTTCTAGCACAGATACGCAGTATTTT
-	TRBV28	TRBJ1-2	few	CASRGIQALSGYTF	TGTGCCAGCAGGGGGATTCAGGCTTTGTCTGGCTACACCTTC
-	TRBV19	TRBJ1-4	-	CASSISHATEKLFF	TGTGCCAGTAGTATTTCCCACGCTACCGAAAAACTGTTTTTT
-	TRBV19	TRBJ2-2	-	CASSMGGELFF	TGTGCCAGTAGTATGGGGGGGGAGCTGTTTTTT
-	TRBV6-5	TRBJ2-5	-	CASSYGPNQETQYF	TGTGCCAGCAGTTATGGGCCAAACCAAGAGACCCAGTACTTC
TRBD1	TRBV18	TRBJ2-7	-	CASSPDRAAEQYF	TGTGCCAGCTCACCAGACAGGGCGGCCGAGCAGTACTTC
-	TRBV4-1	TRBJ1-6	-	CASSQAGQGGSPLHF	TGCGCCAGCAGCCAAGCAGGGCAGGGCGGTTCACCCCTCCACTTT
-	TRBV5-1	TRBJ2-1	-	CASSLAAPPQFF	TGCGCCAGCAGCTTGGCGGCTCCACCCCAGTTCTTC
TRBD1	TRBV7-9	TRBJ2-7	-	CASSPGQDPSYEQYF	TGTGCCAGCAGCCCGGGACAGGACCCCTCCTACGAGCAGTACTTC
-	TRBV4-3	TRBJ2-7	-	CASSQDVGGSYEQYF	TGCGCCAGCAGCCAAGACGTAGGCGGGTCCTACGAGCAGTACTTC
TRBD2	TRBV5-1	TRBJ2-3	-	CASSLAGTDTQYF	TGCGCCAGCAGCCTAGCGGGGACAGATACGCAGTATTTT
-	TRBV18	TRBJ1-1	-	CASSSTGNTEAFF	TGTGCCAGCTCTTCGACAGGGAACACTGAAGCTTTCTTT
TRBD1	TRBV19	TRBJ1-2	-	CASSNRDRANYGYTF	TGTGCCAGTAGTAACCGGGACAGAGCTAACTATGGCTACACCTTC
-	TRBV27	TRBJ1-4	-	CASRGTATNEKLFF	TGTGCCAGCAGGGGAACTGCAACTAATGAAAAACTGTTTTTT
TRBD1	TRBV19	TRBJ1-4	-	CARPKRDRASPTNEKLFF	TGTGCCAGACCGAAACGGGACAGGGCATCTCCAACTAATGAAAAACTGTTTTTT
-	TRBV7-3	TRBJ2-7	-	CASSLRGTDTYEQYF	TGTGCCAGCAGCTTAAGGGGAACAGATACCTACGAGCAGTACTTC
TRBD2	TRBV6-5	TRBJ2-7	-	CASIPLAGGIEQYF	TGTGCCAGCATCCCACTAGCGGGAGGGATCGAGCAGTACTTC
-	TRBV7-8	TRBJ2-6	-	CASSFSSGANVLTF	TGTGCCAGCAGCTTCAGCTCTGGGGCCAACGTCCTGACTTTC
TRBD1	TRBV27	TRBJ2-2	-	CASRLIGTGVRTGELFF	TGTGCCAGCAGGTTAATTGGGACAGGGGTTCGCACCGGGGAGCTGTTTTTT
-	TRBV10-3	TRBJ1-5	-	CATTDGYNQPQHF	TGTGCCACCACTGACGGGTACAATCAGCCCCAGCATTTT
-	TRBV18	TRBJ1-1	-	CASSPMMSGGYTEAFF	TGTGCCAGCTCACCAATGATGAGTGGGGGGTACACTGAAGCTTTCTTT
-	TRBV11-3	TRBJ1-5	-	CASSPPGAGNQPQHF	TGTGCCAGCAGCCCACCAGGGGCGGGCAATCAGCCCCAGCATTTT
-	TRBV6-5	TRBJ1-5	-	CASSRTENNQPQHF	TGTGCCAGCAGTCGCACGGAAAACAATCAGCCCCAGCATTTT
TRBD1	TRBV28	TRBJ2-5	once	CASSLTGEETQYF	TGTGCCAGCAGCTTGACAGGGGAAGAGACCCAGTACTTC
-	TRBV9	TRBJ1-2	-	CASSNYGYTF	TGTGCCAGCAGCAACTATGGCTACACCTTC
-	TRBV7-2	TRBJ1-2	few	CASSLGSFYGYTF	TGTGCCAGCAGCTTGGGCAGCTTCTATGGCTACACCTTC
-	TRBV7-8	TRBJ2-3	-	CASSLGQILFWDTQYF	TGTGCCAGCAGCTTAGGACAGATCCTCTTTTGGGATACGCAGTATTTT
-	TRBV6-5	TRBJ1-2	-	CASSYGRNYGYTF	TGTGCCAGCAGTTACGGTAGAAACTATGGCTACACCTTC
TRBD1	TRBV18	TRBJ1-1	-	CASSSRGRSTEAFF	TGTGCCAGCTCATCCAGGGGGCGAAGCACTGAAGCTTTCTTT
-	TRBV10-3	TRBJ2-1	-	CAISEEVVRLADNEQFF	TGTGCCATCAGTGAGGAGGTTGTGCGGCTAGCCGATAATGAGCAGTTCTTC
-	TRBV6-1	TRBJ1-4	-	CASSDGKVFNEKLFF	TGTGCCAGCAGTGATGGAAAGGTATTTAATGAAAAACTGTTTTTT
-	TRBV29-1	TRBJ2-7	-	CSVGTVYEQYF	TGCAGCGTTGGGACGGTCTACGAGCAGTACTTC
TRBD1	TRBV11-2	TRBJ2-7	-	CASSLRGRTGGLYEQYF	TGTGCCAGCAGCTTACGTGGACGGACAGGGGGGTTGTACGAGCAGTACTTC
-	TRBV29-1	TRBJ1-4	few	CSVGVGEKLFF	TGCAGCGTTGGGGTTGGGGAAAAACTGTTTTTT
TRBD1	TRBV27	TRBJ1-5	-	CASSQGASNQPQHF	TGTGCCAGCAGCCAGGGGGCCAGCAATCAGCCCCAGCATTTT
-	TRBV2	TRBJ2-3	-	CASSDPGGQDTQYF	TGTGCCAGCAGTGATCCGGGGGGCCAAGATACGCAGTATTTT
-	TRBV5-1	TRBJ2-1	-	CASSLPGDKSYNEQFF	TGCGCCAGCAGCTTGCCGGGGGACAAGTCCTACAATGAGCAGTTCTTC
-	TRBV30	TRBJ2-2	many	CAWSLLNGLAVDSNTGELFF	TGTGCCTGGAGTTTACTAAATGGGCTAGCAGTCGATTCGAACACCGGGGAGCTGTTTTTT
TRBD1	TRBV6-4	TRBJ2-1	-	CASSEEQGAYNEQFF	TGTGCCAGCAGTGAAGAACAGGGGGCGTACAATGAGCAGTTCTTC
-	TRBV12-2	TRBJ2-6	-	CASRSRGSGANVLTF	TGTGCAAGTCGCTCTCGCGGCTCTGGGGCCAACGTCCTGACTTTC
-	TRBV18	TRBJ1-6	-	CASSPTGKNSPLHF	TGTGCCAGCTCACCAACCGGAAAAAATTCACCCCTCCACTTT
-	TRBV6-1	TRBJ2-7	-	CASSVLPTYEQYF	TGTGCCAGCAGTGTTTTGCCTACCTACGAGCAGTACTTC